A single sample is the source of the 7 T cell receptor beta chains below, sequenced in a study of shared clonotypes between healthy human individuals. The repertoire was sequenced with immunoSEQ multiplex PCR; TCRdb's copy has only in-frame clones and lacks some. The sample shows about 2.4 million clones, approximately 94% of them seen only once. The sequenced sample was naive CD4+ T cells from PBMCs. The sample's subset: CD45RA+ positively selected. The source of these receptors is a man aged 18 to 30 in good health. Some clones in this sample may be carry-over from other donors' samples.

This chain uses TRBV10-3 with TRBJ2-7; D not certain. Trimming took off 4 bases at V and 6 bases at J, with 19 bases between the two ends. The CDR3 loop spans 15 amino acids. Looked up from germline, CDR1 is ENHRY and CDR2 is SYGVKD. The CDR3 sequence is CAISVPGPTVSEQYF. The CDR3, as DNA: TGTGCCATCAGTGTTCCAGGCCCAACGGTTTCCGAGCAGTACTTC.

The chain is built from TRBV2 and TRBJ2-1, with TRBD2 matching 12 bases. The CDR3 length is 14 residues. V gave up 7 bases and J gave up 8 bases; unmatched junction bases: 6. Germline V gene sequence: CDR1 SNHLY, CDR2 FYNNEI. This CDR3 is CASNRLAGAHEQFF. For the CDR3, the DNA is TGTGCCAGCAATAGACTAGCGGGAGCCCATGAGCAGTTCTTC.

The gene calls are TRBV28 and TRBJ1-1; D not resolved. With 3 bases removed from V and 5 bases from J, the gap between germline ends came to 19 bases. Germline V gene sequence: CDR1 MDHEN, CDR2 SYDVKM. The CDR3 spans 16 residues. The CDR3 nucleotides are TGTGCCAGCAGTTTGGCTGACGGGAGCGGGTGGACTGAAGCTTTCTTT. Its translation: CASSLADGSGWTEAFF.

With regard to this clone: Other DNA sequences in this sample translate to the same CDR3. V and J are TRBV5-1 and TRBJ2-1; 7 bases are shared with TRBD2. Germline assignment: CDR1 SGHRS and CDR2 YFSETQ. Losses at the gene ends were 3 bases for V and 1 base for J; bases not matched to a gene: 4. This CDR3 spans 15 amino acids. CDR3 region: CASSSSGTSYNEQFF. The CDR3 DNA is TGCGCCAGCAGCTCAAGCGGGACGTCCTACAATGAGCAGTTCTTC.

The rearrangement links TRBV29-1 to TRBJ2-5; 9 nucleotides match TRBD1. This CDR3 region has 14 residues. Germline V gene data show CDR1 as SQVTM and CDR2 as ANQGSEA. J was trimmed by 2 bases and V by 7 bases; bases with no gene match: 8. CDR3 sequence reads: CSAQTGQGQETQYF. CDR3 DNA sequence: TGCAGCGCCCAAACCGGACAGGGGCAAGAGACCCAGTACTTC.

This clone was seen a single time. V is TRBV7-2 and J is TRBJ2-1, with 9 bases matching TRBD2. V gave up 5 bases and J gave up 2 bases; unmatched junction bases: 4. The CDR3 has 15 residues. Germline lookup yields CDR1 SGHTA and CDR2 FQGNSA. The chain's CDR3 is CASSLASGAYNEQFF. CDR3 coding DNA: TGTGCCAGCAGCCTTGCTAGCGGGGCCTACAATGAGCAGTTCTTC.

J is TRBJ1-2 and V is TRBV25-1; D gene ambiguous. Deletions cut 2 bases from V and 7 bases from J, with 8 bases between. The CDR3 has 12 residues. In germline, CDR1 is MGHDK, CDR2 SYGVNS. The CDR3 sequence is CASSEVPSGYTF. The DNA for the CDR3 is TGTGCCAGCAGTGAAGTCCCCAGTGGCTACACCTTC.